This T cell receptor (beta chain) stems from a study of neurological immune-mediated disorders. Many counts were recorded for this clonotype. TCRdb reprocessed the 5' RACE reads via MiXCR and lists one record per CDR3 protein. Here the sample spans about 38,000 distinct CDR3 sequences, roughly 10% being singletons. The CDR3 loop spans 19 amino acids. V dropped 4 bases and J dropped 0; count of bases not matched to a gene: 9. Per the germline V gene, CDR1 is MNHNS and CDR2 is SASEGT. The rearrangement joins TRBV6-1 to TRBJ2-1; 13 bases map to TRBD2. The receptor was derived from a young woman with HTLV-1-associated myelopathy (HAM/TSP). Source material: CD4+ T cells from blood. Here the CDR3 DNA reads TGTGCCAGCAGTGCGACTAGCGGGGGGCCTAGACGCTCCTACAATGAGCAGTTCTTC. Translated: CASSATSGGPRRSYNEQFF.